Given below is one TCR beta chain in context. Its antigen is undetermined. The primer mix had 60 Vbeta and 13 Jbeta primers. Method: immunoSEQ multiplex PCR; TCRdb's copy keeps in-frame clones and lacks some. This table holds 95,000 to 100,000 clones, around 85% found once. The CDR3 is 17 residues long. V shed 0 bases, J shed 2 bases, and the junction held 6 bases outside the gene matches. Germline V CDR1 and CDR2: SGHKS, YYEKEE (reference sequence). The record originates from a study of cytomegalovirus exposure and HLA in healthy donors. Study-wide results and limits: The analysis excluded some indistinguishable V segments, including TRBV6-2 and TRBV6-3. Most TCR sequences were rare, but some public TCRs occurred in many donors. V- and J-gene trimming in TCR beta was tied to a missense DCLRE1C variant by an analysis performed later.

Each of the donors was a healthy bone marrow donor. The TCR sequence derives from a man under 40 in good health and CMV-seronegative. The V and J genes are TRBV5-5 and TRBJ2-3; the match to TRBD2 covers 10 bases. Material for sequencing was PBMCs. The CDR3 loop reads CASSLAGLADTTDTQYF. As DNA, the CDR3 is TGTGCCAGCAGCTTGGCAGGACTAGCGGATACCACAGATACGCAGTATTTT.